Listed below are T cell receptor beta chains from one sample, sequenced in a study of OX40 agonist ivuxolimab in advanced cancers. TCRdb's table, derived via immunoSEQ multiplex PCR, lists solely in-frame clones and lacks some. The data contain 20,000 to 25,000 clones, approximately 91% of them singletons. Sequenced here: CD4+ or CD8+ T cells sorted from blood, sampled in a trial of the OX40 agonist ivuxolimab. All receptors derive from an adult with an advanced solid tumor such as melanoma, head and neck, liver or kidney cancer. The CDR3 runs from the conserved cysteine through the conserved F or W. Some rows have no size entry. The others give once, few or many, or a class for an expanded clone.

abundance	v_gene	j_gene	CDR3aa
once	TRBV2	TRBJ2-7	CASRDRGLEQYF
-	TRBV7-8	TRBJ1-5	CASSLAGQGSDQPQHF
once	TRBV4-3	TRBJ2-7	CASSQKSGGFYEQYF
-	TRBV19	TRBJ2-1	CASSISGGNEQFF
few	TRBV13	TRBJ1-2	CASSLSQNYGYTF
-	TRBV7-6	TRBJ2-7	CASSLPGQSSYEQYF
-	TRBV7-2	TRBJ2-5	CASSLFGSQETQYF
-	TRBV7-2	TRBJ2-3	CASSDETTADTQYF
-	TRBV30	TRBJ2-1	CAWRLGTSGSNEQFF
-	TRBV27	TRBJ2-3	CASSLSAGTGALDTQYF
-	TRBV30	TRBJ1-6	CAWSPGQGNSPLHF
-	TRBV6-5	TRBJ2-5	CASSLSGQGRDTQYF
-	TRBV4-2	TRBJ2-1	CASSQAGGLVNEQFF
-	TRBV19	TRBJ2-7	CASSMGTSGSKSYEQYF
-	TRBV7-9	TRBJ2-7	CASSRKGSYEQYF
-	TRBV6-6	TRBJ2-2	CASRDSHTGELFF
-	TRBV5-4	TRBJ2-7	CASSFRGRSEQYF
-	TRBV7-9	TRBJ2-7	CASSLARAGYEQYF
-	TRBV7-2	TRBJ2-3	CASSPQPAGAGTDTQYF
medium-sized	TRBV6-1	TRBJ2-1	CATDPGGINEQFF
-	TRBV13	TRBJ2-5	CASSRGTGGAVETQYF
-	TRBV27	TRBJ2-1	CASANRGIDEQFF
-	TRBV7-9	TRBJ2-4	CASSLKLGGAKNIQYF
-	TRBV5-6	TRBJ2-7	CASSLNPGLAYEQYF
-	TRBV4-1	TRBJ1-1	CASSQEVSLEAFF
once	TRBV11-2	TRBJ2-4	CASSTQVLGKNIQYF
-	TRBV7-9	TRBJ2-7	CASSPSSGGTYEQYF
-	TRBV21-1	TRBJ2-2	CASSKAGQINTGELFF
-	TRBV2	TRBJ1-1	CASSNFTGNTEAFF
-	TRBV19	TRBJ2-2	CASSIGTNGELFF
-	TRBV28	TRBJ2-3	CASSSPLLGNRESTDTQYF
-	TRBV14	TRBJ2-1	CASSLSRVNEQFF
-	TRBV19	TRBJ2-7	CASSIAGTSGGYEQYF
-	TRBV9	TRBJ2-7	CASSPFHGELYEQYF
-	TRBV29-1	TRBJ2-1	CSVPRGNEQFF
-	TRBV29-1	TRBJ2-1	CSVERGEQFF
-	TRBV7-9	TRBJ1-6	CASSLNSPLHF
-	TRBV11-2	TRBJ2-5	CASSLGLVQETQYF
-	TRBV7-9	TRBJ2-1	CASVQGYDEQFF
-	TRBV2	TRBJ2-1	CASSDLSSGRHEQFF
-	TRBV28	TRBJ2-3	CASSLLAGSTDTQYF
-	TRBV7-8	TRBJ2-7	CASSLGAGPYEQYF
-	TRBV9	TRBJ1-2	CASSGGQNGYTF
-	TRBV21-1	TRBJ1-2	CASSKADGARGYGYTF
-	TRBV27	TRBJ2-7	CASSLIPGTLGYEQYF
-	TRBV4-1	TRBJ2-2	CASSQGPGNTGELFF
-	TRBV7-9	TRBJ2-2	CASSHQQGAGELFF
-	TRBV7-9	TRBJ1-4	CASSLERQGGNEKLFF
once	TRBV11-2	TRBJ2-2	CASSPQGLDTGELFF
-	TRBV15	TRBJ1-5	CATSRGNQPQHF
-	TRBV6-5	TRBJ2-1	CASSWSHPPGEFF
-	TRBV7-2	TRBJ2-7	CASSPRNSYEQYF
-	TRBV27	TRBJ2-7	CASSFPMGEQYF
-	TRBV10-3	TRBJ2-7	CAISPGHTYEQYF
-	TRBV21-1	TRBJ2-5	CASSKPRQGRMETQYF
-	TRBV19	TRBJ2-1	CASKGRASSYNEQFF
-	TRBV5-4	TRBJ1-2	CASSLGQIKQLSGYTF
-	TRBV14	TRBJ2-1	CASSPGRQGRKNEQFF
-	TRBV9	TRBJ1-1	CASSPTGGAWFTEAFF